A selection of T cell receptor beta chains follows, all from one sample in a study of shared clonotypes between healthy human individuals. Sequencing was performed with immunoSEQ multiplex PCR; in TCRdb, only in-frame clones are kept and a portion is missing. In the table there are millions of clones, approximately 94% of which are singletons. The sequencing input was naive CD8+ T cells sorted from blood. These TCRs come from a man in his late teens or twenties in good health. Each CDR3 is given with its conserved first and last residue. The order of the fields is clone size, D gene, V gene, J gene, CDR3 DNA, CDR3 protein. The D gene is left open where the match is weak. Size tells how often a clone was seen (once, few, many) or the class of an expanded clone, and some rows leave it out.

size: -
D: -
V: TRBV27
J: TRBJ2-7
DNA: TGTGCCAGCAGTTTAATTGGCCTTTACTACGAGCAGTACTTC
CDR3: CASSLIGLYYEQYF

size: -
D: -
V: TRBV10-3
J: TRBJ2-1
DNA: TGTGCCATCAGTGGACGGTTGAGCTCCTACAATGAGCAGTTCTTC
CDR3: CAISGRLSSYNEQFF

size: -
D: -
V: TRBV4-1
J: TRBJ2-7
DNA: TGCGCCAGCAGCCAAGACAGGGATCCGGGCTACGAGCAGTACTTC
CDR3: CASSQDRDPGYEQYF

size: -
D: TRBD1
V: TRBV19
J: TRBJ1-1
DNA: TGTGCCAGTAGTAGACAGGGTTCAAACACTGAAGCTTTCTTT
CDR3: CASSRQGSNTEAFF

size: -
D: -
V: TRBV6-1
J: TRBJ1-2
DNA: TGTGCCAGCAGTGAAGGGGTCGACTATGGCTACACCTTC
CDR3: CASSEGVDYGYTF

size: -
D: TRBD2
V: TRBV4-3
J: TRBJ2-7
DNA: TGCGCCAGCAGCCAAGGGGCGGGAGCCTACGAGCAGTACTTC
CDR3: CASSQGAGAYEQYF

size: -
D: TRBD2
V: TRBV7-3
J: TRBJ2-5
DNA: TGTGCCAGCAGCACACTAGCGGGCGAGACCCAGTACTTC
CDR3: CASSTLAGETQYF

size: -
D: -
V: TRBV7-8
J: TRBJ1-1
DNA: TGTGCCAGCAGCCCGGACGGGGATCCAGGTGAAGCTTTCTTT
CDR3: CASSPDGDPGEAFF

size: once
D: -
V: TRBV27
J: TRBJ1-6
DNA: TGTGCCAGCAGTTTATCTTCGGGGAATTCACCCCTCCACTTT
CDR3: CASSLSSGNSPLHF

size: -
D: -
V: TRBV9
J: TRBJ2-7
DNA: TGTGCCAGCAGCCCACTCCGAGGGTGGAGCTACGAGCAGTACTTC
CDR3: CASSPLRGWSYEQYF

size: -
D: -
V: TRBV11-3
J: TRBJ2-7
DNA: TGTGCCAGCAGCTACTACAGGGGGGGCGAGCAGTACTTC
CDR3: CASSYYRGGEQYF